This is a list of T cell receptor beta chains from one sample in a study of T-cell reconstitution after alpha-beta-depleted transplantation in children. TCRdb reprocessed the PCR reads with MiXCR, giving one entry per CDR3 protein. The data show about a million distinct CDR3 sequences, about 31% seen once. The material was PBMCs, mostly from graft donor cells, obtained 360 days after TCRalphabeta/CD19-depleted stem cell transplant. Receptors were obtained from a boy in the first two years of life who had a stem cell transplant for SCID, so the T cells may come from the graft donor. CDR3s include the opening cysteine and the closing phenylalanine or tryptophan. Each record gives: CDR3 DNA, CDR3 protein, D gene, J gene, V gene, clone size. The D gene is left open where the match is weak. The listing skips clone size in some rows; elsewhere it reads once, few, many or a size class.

DNA: TGCGCCAGCAGCTTGTATGCGGGGGCGGGGAGCTCAGATACGCAGTATTTT
CDR3: CASSLYAGAGSSDTQYF
D: NA
J: TRBJ2-3
V: TRBV5-1
size: NA

DNA: TGTGCCAGCAGCCAAGAGACTAGCGGGGTTGACGAGCAGTACTTC
CDR3: CASSQETSGVDEQYF
D: TRBD2
J: TRBJ2-7
V: TRBV3-1
size: NA

DNA: TGTGCCAGTTTATCCCACTACGAGCAGTACTTC
CDR3: CASLSHYEQYF
D: NA
J: TRBJ2-7
V: TRBV28
size: NA

DNA: TGTGCCAGCAGTGGGGGACAGGGGGGATATCGTGGCTACACCTTC
CDR3: CASSGGQGGYRGYTF
D: TRBD1
J: TRBJ1-2
V: TRBV2
size: NA

DNA: TGTGCCAGCAGCTTGGCACCAAATGGGAAAGGCTACACCTTC
CDR3: CASSLAPNGKGYTF
D: NA
J: TRBJ1-2
V: TRBV7-3
size: NA

DNA: TGTGCCAGCAGCAGGAGGGACACGTCCTACGAGCAGTACTTC
CDR3: CASSRRDTSYEQYF
D: NA
J: TRBJ2-7
V: TRBV3-1
size: NA

DNA: TGCGCCAGCAGCTATGCCGTGGGGGACGGAGTCTACGAGCAGTACTTC
CDR3: CASSYAVGDGVYEQYF
D: NA
J: TRBJ2-7
V: TRBV5-1
size: NA

DNA: TGTGCCAGCAGTAAAGCGGGGGGCCCCTACAATGAGCAGTTCTTC
CDR3: CASSKAGGPYNEQFF
D: TRBD2
J: TRBJ2-1
V: TRBV12-3/TRBV12-4
size: few

DNA: TGTGCCAGCAGCCCCCTACTAGCGAGTACCACAGATACGCAGTATTTT
CDR3: CASSPLLASTTDTQYF
D: TRBD2
J: TRBJ2-3
V: TRBV28
size: NA

DNA: TGCGCCAGCAGCATGCTACTAGTTGATGAGCAGTTCTTC
CDR3: CASSMLLVDEQFF
D: NA
J: TRBJ2-1
V: TRBV5-1
size: few

DNA: TGTGCCAGCAGCGGGGGACTAGCGCTAGCCTACGAGCAGTACTTC
CDR3: CASSGGLALAYEQYF
D: TRBD2
J: TRBJ2-7
V: TRBV7-2
size: few

DNA: TGTGCCAGCAGCCCTCGACTAGTTGCCTACAATGAGCAGTTCTTC
CDR3: CASSPRLVAYNEQFF
D: NA
J: TRBJ2-1
V: TRBV7-8
size: NA

DNA: TGCAGCGTTGCATCAGGGAGCTACAATGAGCAGTTCTTC
CDR3: CSVASGSYNEQFF
D: NA
J: TRBJ2-1
V: TRBV29-1
size: NA

DNA: TGTGCCAGCAGTTACGAGGCCGAAGCCAGGGGTGTTTGGGGTCAGCCCCAGCATTTT
CDR3: CASSYEAEARGVWGQPQHF
D: NA
J: TRBJ1-5
V: TRBV6-5
size: NA

DNA: TGCGCCAGCAGTGAGTCGGGGCGGGACAATGAGCAGTTCTTC
CDR3: CASSESGRDNEQFF
D: NA
J: TRBJ2-1
V: TRBV10-1
size: NA

DNA: TGCGCCAGCAGAGATAGAGGGGTTGGCACTGAAGCTTTCTTT
CDR3: CASRDRGVGTEAFF
D: NA
J: TRBJ1-1
V: TRBV4-1
size: NA

DNA: TGTGCCAGCAGCTCGCAGACCGACAGATTCACTGAAGCTTTCTTT
CDR3: CASSSQTDRFTEAFF
D: NA
J: TRBJ1-1
V: TRBV11-2
size: NA

DNA: TGTGCCAGCAGAACAACTAGGACTATGGCCAATGAGCAGTTCTTC
CDR3: CASRTTRTMANEQFF
D: NA
J: TRBJ2-1
V: TRBV12-3/TRBV12-4
size: NA

DNA: TGTGCCAGCAGTTACTCGACCCGGACACGACCCCAGCATTTT
CDR3: CASSYSTRTRPQHF
D: NA
J: TRBJ1-5
V: TRBV6-5
size: NA

DNA: TGTGCCAGCAGTTACTCACGGGGCAGCCTAATGAACACCGGGGAGCTGTTTTTT
CDR3: CASSYSRGSLMNTGELFF
D: NA
J: TRBJ2-2
V: TRBV6-2/TRBV6-3
size: few

DNA: TGTGCCAGGGGCCCGGGGCTCAAGGGGTCGGATACGCAGTATTTT
CDR3: CARGPGLKGSDTQYF
D: NA
J: TRBJ2-3
V: TRBV5-6
size: once

DNA: TGCGCCAGCAGCTTGGAGGCGGCCTACTACGAGCAGTACTTC
CDR3: CASSLEAAYYEQYF
D: NA
J: TRBJ2-7
V: TRBV5-1
size: NA